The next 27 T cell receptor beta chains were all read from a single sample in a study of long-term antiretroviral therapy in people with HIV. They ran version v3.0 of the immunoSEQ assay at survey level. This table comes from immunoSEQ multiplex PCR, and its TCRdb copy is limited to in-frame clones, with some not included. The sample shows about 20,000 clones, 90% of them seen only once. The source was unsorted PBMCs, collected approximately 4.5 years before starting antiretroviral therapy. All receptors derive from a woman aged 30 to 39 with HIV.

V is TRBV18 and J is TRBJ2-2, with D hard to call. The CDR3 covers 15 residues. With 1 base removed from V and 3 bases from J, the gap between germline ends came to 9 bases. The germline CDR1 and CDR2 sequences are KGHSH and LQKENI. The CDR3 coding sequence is TGTGCCAGCTCACCACGAAACCATGACACCGGGGAGCTGTTTTTT. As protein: CASSPRNHDTGELFF. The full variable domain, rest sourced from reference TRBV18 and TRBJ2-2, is NAGVMQNPRHLVRRRGQEARLRCSPMKGHSHVYWYRQLPEEGLKFMVYLQKENIIDESGMPKERFSAEFPKEGPSILRIQQVVRGDSAAYFCASSPRNHDTGELFFGEGSRLTVL.

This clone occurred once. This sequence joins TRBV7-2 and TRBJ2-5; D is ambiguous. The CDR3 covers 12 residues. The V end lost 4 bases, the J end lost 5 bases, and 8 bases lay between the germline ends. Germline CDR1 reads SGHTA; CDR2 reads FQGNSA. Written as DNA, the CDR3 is TGTGCCAGCAGCTCCCTTAGGGAGACCCAGTACTTC. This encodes CASSSLRETQYF.

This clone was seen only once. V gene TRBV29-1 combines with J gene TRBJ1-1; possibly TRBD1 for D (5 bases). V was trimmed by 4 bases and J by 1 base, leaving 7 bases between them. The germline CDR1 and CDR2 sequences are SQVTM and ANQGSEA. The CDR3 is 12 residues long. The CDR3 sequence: CSVATANTEAFF. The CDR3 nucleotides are TGCAGCGTTGCGACAGCGAACACTGAAGCTTTCTTT.

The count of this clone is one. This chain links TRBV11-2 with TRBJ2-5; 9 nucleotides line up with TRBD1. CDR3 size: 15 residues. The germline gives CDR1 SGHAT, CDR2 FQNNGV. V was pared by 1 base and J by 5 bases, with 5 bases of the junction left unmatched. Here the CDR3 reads CASSLGTGEVETQYF. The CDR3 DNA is TGTGCCAGCAGCTTAGGGACAGGGGAGGTGGAGACCCAGTACTTC.

DNA of the CDR3: TGTGCCAGCAGCCTTACAGGGGCGTCAGAGACCCAGTACTTC. Amino acids: CASSLTGASETQYF. V is TRBV7-9 and J is TRBJ2-5, with 7 positions matching TRBD1. V was clipped by 5 bases and J by 4 bases; unmatched bases: 7. This CDR3 region has 14 residues. Germline CDR1 reads SEHNR; CDR2 reads FQNEAQ (reference sequence).

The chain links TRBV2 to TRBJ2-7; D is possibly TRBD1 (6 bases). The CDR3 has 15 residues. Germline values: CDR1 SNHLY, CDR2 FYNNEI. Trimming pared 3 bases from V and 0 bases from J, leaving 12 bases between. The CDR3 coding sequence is TGTGCCAGCAGTGACCTGGACAGTGGCTCCTACGAGCAGTACTTC. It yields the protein CASSDLDSGSYEQYF. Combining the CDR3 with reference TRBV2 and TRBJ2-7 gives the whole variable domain EPEVTQTPSHQVTQMGQEVILRCVPISNHLYFYWYRQILGQKVEFLVSFYNNEISEKSEIFDDQFSVERPDGSNFTLKIRSTKLEDSAMYFCASSDLDSGSYEQYFGPGTRLTVT.

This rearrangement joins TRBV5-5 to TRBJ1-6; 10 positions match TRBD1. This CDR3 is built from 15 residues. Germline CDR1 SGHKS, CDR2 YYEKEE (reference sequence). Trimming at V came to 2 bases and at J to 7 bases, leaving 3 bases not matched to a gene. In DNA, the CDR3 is TGTGCCAGCAGCTTCACGGGACAGGGGAATTCACCCCTCCACTTT. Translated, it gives CASSFTGQGNSPLHF.

For the CDR3, the DNA is TGTGCCAGCAGTCGGACAACAAGCTCTGGAAACACCATATATTTT. It yields the protein CASSRTTSSGNTIYF. V and J are TRBV2 and TRBJ1-3; possible D gene TRBD1, 5 bases. From germline, CDR1 is SNHLY and CDR2 FYNNEI. Deletions cut 5 bases from V and 0 bases from J, with 11 bases between. The CDR3 has 15 residues.

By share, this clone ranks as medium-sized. The CDR3 region is CASSSHDLDGVASPLHF. In DNA, the CDR3 is TGTGCCAGCAGCTCGCATGACCTCGACGGCGTGGCCTCACCCCTCCACTTT. V usage is TRBV7-9 and J usage is TRBJ1-6; D call uncertain. This CDR3 is built from 17 residues. V was trimmed by 4 bases and J by 10 bases, leaving 23 bases between them. CDR1 is SEHNR, CDR2 FQNEAQ, per germline (reference sequence).

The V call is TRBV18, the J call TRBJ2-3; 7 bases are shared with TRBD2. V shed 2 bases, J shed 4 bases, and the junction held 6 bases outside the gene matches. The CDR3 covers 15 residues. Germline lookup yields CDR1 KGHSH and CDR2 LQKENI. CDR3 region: CASSPWGGQADTQYF. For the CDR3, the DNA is TGTGCCAGCTCACCATGGGGGGGTCAGGCAGATACGCAGTATTTT. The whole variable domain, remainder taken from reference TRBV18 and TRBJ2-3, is NAGVMQNPRHLVRRRGQEARLRCSPMKGHSHVYWYRQLPEEGLKFMVYLQKENIIDESGMPKERFSAEFPKEGPSILRIQQVVRGDSAAYFCASSPWGGQADTQYFGPGTRLTVL.

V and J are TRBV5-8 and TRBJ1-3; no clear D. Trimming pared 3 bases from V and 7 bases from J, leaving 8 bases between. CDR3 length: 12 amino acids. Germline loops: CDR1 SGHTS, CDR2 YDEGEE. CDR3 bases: TGTGCCAGCAGCTGGGAAGATAACACCATATATTTT. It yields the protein CASSWEDNTIYF.

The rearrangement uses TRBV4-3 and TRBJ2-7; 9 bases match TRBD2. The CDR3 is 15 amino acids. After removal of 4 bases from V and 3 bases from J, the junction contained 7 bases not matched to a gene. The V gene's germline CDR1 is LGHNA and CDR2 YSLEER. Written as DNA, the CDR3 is TGCGCCAGCAGCCGGTTAGCGGGGGCCATCTACGAGCAGTACTTC. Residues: CASSRLAGAIYEQYF.

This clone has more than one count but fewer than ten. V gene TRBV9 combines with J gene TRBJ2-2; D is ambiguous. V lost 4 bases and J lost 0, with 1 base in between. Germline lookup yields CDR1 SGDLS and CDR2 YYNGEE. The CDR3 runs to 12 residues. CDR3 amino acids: CASSPNTGELFF. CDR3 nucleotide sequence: TGTGCCAGCAGCCCGAACACCGGGGAGCTGTTTTTT.

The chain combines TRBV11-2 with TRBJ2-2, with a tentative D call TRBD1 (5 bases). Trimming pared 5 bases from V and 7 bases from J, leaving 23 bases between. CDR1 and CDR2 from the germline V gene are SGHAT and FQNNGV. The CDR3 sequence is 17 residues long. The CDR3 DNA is TGTGCCAGCAGCACTCGAAAGACCCCTCATAGGGGCGGGGAGCTGTTTTTT. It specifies CASSTRKTPHRGGELFF.

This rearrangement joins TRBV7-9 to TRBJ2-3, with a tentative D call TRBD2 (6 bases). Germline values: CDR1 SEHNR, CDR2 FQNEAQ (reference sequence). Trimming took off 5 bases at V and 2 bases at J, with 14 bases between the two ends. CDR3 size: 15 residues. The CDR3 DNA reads TGTGCCAGCAGCCCCACGGGACTCTCCACAGATACGCAGTATTTT. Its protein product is CASSPTGLSTDTQYF.

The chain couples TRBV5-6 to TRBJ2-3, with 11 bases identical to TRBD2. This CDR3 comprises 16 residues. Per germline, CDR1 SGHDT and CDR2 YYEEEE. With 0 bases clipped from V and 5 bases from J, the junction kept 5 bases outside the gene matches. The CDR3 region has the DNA TGTGCCAGCAGCTTGGGACTAGCGGGGCGTGGAGATACGCAGTATTTT. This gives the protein CASSLGLAGRGDTQYF.

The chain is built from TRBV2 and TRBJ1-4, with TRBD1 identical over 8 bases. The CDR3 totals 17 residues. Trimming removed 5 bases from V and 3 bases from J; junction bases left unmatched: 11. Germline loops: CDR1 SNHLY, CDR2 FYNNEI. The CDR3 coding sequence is TGTGCCAGCAGTCTGAGAAGGACAGGGACTCCTAATGAAAAACTGTTTTTT. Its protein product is CASSLRRTGTPNEKLFF.

CDR3 sequence (DNA): TGTGCCAGCAGCTTGCTTAGCGGGGGGGAAGAGACCCAGTACTTC. It encodes CASSLLSGGEETQYF. The chain joins TRBV5-6 to TRBJ2-5, with 11 bases aligning to TRBD2. CDR1 and CDR2 from the germline V gene are SGHDT and YYEEEE. This CDR3 is built from 15 residues. V dropped 1 base and J dropped 3; count of bases not matched to a gene: 2.

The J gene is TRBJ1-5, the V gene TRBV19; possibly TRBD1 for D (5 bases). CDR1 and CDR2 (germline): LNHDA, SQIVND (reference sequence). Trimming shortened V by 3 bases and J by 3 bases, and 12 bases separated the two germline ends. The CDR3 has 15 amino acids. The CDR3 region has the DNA TGTGCCAGTAGTATTCAGGGTTTAATCAATCAGCCCCAGCATTTT. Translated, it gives CASSIQGLINQPQHF.

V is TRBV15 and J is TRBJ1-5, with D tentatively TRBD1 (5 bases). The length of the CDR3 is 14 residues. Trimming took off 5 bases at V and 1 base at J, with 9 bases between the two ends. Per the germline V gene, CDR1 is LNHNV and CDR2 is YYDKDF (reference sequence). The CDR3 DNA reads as TGTGCCACCAGCGTCCGGGACAGCAATCAGCCCCAGCATTTT. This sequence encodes CATSVRDSNQPQHF. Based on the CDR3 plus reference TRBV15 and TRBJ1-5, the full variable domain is DAMVIQNPRYQVTQFGKPVTLSCSQTLNHNVMYWYQQKSSQAPKLLFHYYDKDFNNEADTPDNFQSRRPNTSFCFLDIRSPGLGDTAMYLCATSVRDSNQPQHFGDGTRLSIL.

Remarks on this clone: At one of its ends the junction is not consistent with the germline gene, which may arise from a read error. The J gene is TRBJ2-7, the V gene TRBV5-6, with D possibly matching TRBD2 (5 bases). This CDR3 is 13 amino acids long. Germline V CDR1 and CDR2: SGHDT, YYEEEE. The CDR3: CASTLDRGYEQYF. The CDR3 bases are TGTGCCAGCACCTTGGACCGGGGATACGAGCAGTACTTC. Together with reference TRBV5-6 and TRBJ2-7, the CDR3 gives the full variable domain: DAGVTQSPTHLIKTRGQQVTLRCSPKSGHDTVSWYQQALGQGPQFIFQYYEEEERQRGNFPDRFSGHQFPNYSSELNVNALLLGDSALYLCASTLDRGYEQYFGPGTRLTVT.

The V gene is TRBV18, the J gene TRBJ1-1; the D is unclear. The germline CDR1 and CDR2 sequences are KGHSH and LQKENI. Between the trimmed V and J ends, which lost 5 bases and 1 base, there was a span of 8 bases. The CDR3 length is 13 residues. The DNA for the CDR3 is TGTGCCAGCTCATCGGGTCAGAACACTGAAGCTTTCTTT. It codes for CASSSGQNTEAFF.

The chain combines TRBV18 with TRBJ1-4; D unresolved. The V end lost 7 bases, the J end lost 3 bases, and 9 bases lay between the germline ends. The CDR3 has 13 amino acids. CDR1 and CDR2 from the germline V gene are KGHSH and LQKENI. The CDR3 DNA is TGTGCCAGCTTCTCGGCGGCTAATGAAAAACTGTTTTTT. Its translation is CASFSAANEKLFF. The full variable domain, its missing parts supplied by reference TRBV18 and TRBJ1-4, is NAGVMQNPRHLVRRRGQEARLRCSPMKGHSHVYWYRQLPEEGLKFMVYLQKENIIDESGMPKERFSAEFPKEGPSILRIQQVVRGDSAAYFCASFSAANEKLFFGSGTQLSVL.

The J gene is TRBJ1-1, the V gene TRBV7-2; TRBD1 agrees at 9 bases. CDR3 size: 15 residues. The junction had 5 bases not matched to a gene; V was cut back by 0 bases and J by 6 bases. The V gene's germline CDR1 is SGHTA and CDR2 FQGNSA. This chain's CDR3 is CASSLARGQGSEAFF. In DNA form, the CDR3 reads TGTGCCAGCAGCTTAGCGAGGGGACAGGGATCTGAAGCTTTCTTT.

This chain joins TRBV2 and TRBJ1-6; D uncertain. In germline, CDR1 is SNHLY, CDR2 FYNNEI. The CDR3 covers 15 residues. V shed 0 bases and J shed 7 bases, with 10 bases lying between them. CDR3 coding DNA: TGTGCCAGCAGTGAAGCGCCGGTGGGAAATTCACCCCTCCACTTT. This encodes CASSEAPVGNSPLHF.

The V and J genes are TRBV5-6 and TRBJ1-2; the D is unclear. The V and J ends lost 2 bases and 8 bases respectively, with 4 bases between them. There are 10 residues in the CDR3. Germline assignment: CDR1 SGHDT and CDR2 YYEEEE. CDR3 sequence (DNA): TGTGCCAGCAGCTTAGTCGGCTACACCTTC. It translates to CASSLVGYTF. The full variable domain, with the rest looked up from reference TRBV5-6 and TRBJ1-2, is DAGVTQSPTHLIKTRGQQVTLRCSPKSGHDTVSWYQQALGQGPQFIFQYYEEEERQRGNFPDRFSGHQFPNYSSELNVNALLLGDSALYLCASSLVGYTFGSGTRLTVV.

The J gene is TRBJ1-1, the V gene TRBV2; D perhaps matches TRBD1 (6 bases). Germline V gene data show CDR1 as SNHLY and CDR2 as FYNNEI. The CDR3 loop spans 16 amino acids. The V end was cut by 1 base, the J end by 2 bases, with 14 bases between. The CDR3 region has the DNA TGTGCCAGCAGTGAAGTTCCGGGGGCGGGTAACACTGAAGCTTTCTTT. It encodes CASSEVPGAGNTEAFF.